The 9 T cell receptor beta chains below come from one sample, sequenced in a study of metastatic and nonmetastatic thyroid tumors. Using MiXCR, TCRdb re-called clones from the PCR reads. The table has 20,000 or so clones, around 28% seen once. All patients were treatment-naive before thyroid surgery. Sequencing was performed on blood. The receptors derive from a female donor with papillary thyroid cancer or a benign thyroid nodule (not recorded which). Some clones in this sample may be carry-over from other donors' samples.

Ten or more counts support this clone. The CDR3 DNA is TGTGCCAGCAGCAGCGGGAAGGATTACAATGAGCAGTTCTTC. Amino acid sequence: CASSSGKDYNEQFF. The J gene is TRBJ2-1, the V gene TRBV6-1, with 7 bases that match TRBD2. The length of the CDR3 is 14 residues. V shed 6 bases and J 4 bases; nucleotides not matched to a gene: 6. The germline CDR1 and CDR2 sequences are MNHNS and SASEGT.

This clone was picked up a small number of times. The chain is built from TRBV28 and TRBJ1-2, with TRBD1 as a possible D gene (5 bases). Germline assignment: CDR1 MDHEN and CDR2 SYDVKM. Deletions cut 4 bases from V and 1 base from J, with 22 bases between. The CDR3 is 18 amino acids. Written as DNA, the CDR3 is TGTGCCAGCAGTTCACGGACACAAGCCGCACGAGTTAACTATGGCTACACCTTC. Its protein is CASSSRTQAARVNYGYTF.

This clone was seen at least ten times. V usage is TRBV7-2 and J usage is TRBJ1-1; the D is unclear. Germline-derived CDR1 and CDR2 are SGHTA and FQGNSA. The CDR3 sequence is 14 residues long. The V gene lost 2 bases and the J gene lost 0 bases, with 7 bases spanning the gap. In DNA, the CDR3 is TGTGCCAGCAGCTTAACCCCGTTGAACACTGAAGCTTTCTTT. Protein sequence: CASSLTPLNTEAFF. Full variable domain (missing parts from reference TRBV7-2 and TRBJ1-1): GAGVSQSPSNKVTEKGKDVELRCDPISGHTALYWYRQSLGQGLEFLIYFQGNSAPDKSGLPSDRFSAERTGGSVSTLTIQRTQQEDSAVYLCASSLTPLNTEAFFGQGTRLTVV.

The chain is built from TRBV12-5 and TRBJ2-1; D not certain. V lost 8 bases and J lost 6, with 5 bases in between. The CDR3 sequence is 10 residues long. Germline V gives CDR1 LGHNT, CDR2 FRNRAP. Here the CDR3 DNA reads TGTGCTAGTTTTTTCAATGAGCAGTTCTTC. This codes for CASFFNEQFF. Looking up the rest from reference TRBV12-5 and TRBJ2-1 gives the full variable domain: DARVTQTPRHKVTEMGQEVTMRCQPILGHNTVFWYRQTMMQGLELLAYFRNRAPLDDSGMPKDRFSAEMPDATLATLKIQPSEPRDSAVYFCASFFNEQFFGPGTRLTVL.

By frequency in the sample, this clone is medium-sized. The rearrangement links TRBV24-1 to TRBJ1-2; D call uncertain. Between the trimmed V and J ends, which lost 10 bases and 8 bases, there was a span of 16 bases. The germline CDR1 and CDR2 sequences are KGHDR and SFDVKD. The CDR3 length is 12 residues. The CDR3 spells CATSSWGGGYTF. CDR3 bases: TGTGCCACGTCTTCGTGGGGAGGCGGCTACACCTTC.

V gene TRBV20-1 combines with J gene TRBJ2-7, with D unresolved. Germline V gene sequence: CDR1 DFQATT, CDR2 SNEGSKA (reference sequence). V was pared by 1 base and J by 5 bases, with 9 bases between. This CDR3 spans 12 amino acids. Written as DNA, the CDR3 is TGCAGTGCTAGAGGGTTCGCGGACGAGCAGTACTTC. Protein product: CSARGFADEQYF.

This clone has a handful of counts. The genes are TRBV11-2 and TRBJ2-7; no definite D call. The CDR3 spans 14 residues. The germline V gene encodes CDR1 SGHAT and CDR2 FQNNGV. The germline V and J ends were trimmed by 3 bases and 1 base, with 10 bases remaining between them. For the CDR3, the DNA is TGTGCCAGCAGCTTTGAACGTTCATCCTACGAGCAGTACTTC. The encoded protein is CASSFERSSYEQYF.

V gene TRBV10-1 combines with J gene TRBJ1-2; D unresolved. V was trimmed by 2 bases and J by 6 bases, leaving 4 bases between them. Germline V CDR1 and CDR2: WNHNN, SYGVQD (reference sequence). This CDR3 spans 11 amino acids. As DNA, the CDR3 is TGCGCCAGCAGTGAGACCCATGGCTACACCTTC. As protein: CASSETHGYTF.

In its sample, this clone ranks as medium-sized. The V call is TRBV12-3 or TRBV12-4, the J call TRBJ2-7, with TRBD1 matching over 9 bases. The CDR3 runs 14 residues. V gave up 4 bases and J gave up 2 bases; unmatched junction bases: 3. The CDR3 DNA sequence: TGTGCCAGCAGTTCGGGACAGGGCACCTACGAGCAGTACTTC. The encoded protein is CASSSGQGTYEQYF.